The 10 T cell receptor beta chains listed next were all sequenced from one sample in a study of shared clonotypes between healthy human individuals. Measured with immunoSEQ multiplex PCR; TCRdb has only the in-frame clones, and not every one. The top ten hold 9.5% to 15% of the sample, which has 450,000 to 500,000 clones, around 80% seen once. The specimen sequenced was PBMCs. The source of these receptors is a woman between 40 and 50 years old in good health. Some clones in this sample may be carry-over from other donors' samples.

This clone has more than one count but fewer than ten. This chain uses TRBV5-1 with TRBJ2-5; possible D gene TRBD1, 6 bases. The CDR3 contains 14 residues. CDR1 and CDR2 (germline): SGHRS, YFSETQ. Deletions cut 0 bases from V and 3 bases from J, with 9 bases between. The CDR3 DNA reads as TGCGCCAGCAGCTTGGGCTCAGGGGAAGAGACCCAGTACTTC. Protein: CASSLGSGEETQYF.

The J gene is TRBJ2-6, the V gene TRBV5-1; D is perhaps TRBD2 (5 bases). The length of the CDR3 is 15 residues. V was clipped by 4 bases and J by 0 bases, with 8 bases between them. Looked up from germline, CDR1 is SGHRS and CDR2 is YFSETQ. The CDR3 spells CASSPAGSGANVLTF. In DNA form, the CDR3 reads TGCGCCAGCAGCCCCGCGGGCTCTGGGGCCAACGTCCTGACTTTC.

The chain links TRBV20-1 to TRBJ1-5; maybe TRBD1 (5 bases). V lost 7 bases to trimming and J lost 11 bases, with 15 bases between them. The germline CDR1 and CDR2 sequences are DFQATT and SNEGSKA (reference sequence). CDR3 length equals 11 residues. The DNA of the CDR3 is TGCAGTGTTAGGGACGGGCGAGCCCAGCATTTT. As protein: CSVRDGRAQHF.

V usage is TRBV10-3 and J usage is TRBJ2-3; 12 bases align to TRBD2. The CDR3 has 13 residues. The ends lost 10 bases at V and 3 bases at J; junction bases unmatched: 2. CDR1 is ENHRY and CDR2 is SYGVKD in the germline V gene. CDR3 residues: CATSGRGTDTQYF. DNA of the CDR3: TGTGCCACTAGCGGGAGGGGTACAGATACGCAGTATTTT.

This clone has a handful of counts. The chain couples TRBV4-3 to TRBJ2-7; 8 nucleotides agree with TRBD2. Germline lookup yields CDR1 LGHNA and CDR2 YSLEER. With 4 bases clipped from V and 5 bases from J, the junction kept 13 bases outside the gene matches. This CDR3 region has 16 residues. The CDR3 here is CASSPRRAGVSHEQYF. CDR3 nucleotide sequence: TGCGCCAGCAGCCCCCGGCGAGCGGGAGTGTCCCACGAGCAGTACTTC.

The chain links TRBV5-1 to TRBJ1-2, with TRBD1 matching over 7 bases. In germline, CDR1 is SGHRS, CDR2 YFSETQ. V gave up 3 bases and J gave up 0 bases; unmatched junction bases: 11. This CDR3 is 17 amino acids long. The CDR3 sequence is CASSSAGTAFSNYGYTF. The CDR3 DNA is TGCGCCAGCAGCTCAGCCGGGACAGCCTTTTCTAACTATGGCTACACCTTC.

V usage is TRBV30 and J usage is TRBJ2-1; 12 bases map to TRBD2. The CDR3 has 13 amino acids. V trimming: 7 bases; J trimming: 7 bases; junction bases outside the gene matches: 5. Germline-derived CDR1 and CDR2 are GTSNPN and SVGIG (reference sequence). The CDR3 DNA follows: TGTGCCTACCTAGCGGGAGGGTGGAATGAGCAGTTCTTC. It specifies CAYLAGGWNEQFF.

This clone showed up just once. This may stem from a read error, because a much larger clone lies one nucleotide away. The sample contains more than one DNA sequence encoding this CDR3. The CDR3 protein is CASSQDQQGTDTQYF. DNA of the CDR3: TGCGCCAGCAGCCAAGACCAGCAGGGCACGGATACGCAGTATTTT. The rearrangement joins TRBV4-3 to TRBJ2-3; D possibly corresponds to TRBD1 (5 bases). Looked up from germline, CDR1 is LGHNA and CDR2 is YSLEER. This CDR3 is 15 amino acids long.

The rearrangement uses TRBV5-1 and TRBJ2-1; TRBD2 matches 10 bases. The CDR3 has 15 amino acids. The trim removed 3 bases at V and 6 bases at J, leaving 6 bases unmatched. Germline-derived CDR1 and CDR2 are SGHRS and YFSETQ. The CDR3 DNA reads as TGCGCCAGCAGCTCCTGGACTAGCGGAGCCAATGAGCAGTTCTTC. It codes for CASSSWTSGANEQFF.

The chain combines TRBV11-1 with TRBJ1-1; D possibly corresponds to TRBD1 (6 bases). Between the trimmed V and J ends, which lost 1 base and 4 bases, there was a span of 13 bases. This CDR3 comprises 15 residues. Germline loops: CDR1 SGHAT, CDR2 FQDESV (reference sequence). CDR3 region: CASSLEGGGITEAFF. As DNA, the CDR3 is TGTGCCAGCAGCTTAGAGGGAGGGGGGATCACTGAAGCTTTCTTT.